This TCR beta chain was profiled in a study of CD8 T cells in Susac syndrome. Sequencing of TCR beta was performed on blood CD8+ and CD4+ T cells. Reverse transcription of roughly 0.45 to 1 ug RNA used random hexamers. TCRdb fed the immunoSEQ multiplex PCR reads into MiXCR, producing one record per CDR3 protein. The table lists 110,000 or so distinct CDR3 sequences, approximately 90% of them singletons. V was pared by 1 base and J by 0 bases, with 10 bases between. The CDR3 is made up of 15 amino acids. The germline gives CDR1 MNHNS, CDR2 SASEGT. The V call is TRBV6-1, the J call TRBJ2-7; D possibly matches TRBD1 or TRBD2 (5 bases each). This TCR was sampled from a human donor in good health. The sequencing sample was made of CD8+ T cells from PBMCs. CDR3 bases: TGTGCCAGCAGTGAAGGAGGGGCCGTCTCCTACGAGCAGTACTTC. Its protein is CASSEGGAVSYEQYF.